This T cell receptor (beta chain) comes out of a study of blood T cell repertoires in COVID-19. The overall study: Nucleic acid was either cDNA or gDNA, and it came from T cells, B-cell-depleted T cells, or PBMCs.

The CDR3 is made up of 13 amino acids. V dropped 5 bases and J dropped 10 bases, with 16 bases sitting between them. From germline, CDR1 is MNHNY and CDR2 SVGAGI (reference sequence). Original handling: Cell counts per sample came from amplifying reference gene primers. TCRdb keeps only in-frame clones here, not all; method: immunoSEQ multiplex PCR. That table furnishes V, J and clone size, whereas the DNA furnished D and trimming. The repertoire holds 72,000 or so clones, with more than 80% as singletons. The genes are TRBV6-6 and TRBJ2-3; possibly TRBD1 for D (5 bases). This sequence originates from an elderly woman with acute or convalescent COVID-19. Sequenced material: peripheral blood. In DNA form, the CDR3 reads TGTGCCAGCAGTCGGACACCGCAGGTAGCGCAGTATTTT. It yields the protein CASSRTPQVAQYF.